A few counts support the clone carrying this T cell receptor (beta chain). Its antigen is unknown. iRepertoire HTBI primers and Arm-PCR of CDR3 regions built TCR beta libraries. In the study's own analysis: Gene usage covered 62 TRBV and some 13 TRBJ segments. TCRdb reprocessed the multiplex PCR reads via MiXCR and lists one record per CDR3 protein. Clone size and V and J calls follow TCRdb, not the original study. The sample has 400,000 to 500,000 distinct CDR3 sequences; 20% to 25% are singletons. Germline lookup yields CDR1 SGHRS and CDR2 YFSETQ. This CDR3 region has 16 residues. V lost 4 bases and J lost 1; bases outside the gene matches: 4. This sample was taken from a study of regulatory T cells in long-lasting Graves disease. Findings and limits, study-wide: Accuracy may have suffered from the small sample size.

The time point is: persistent/refractory GD, antithyroid drugs over 5 years with positive TRAb. Making the TCR library involved RNA that had been extracted from PBMCs. The V and J genes are TRBV5-1 and TRBJ2-2; TRBD2 matches at 10 bases. The sample in question was peripheral blood mononuclear cells (PBMCs), obtained when the disease was refractory, from a patient treated with antithyroid drugs. The sequence was collected from a female donor with Graves disease. The CDR3 bases are TGCGCCAGCAGCATAAGACTAGCGGGGAACACCGGGGAGCTGTTTTTT. Translating it yields CASSIRLAGNTGELFF.